This T cell receptor (beta chain) is drawn from a study of identical twins. TCRdb processed the 5' RACE reads anew with MiXCR; each CDR3 protein has one entry. The sample gives about 210,000 distinct CDR3 sequences, 9.4% of which show up once; 5% to 6% is in the top ten. CDR3 length: 13 amino acids. CDR1 and CDR2 from the germline V gene are SQVTM and ANQGSEA. The junction had 10 bases not matched to a gene; V was cut back by 8 bases and J by 6 bases. Study results and caveats: The models systematically underestimated how much out-of-frame TCR alpha was shared in monozygotic twins.

In every case, the donor was a healthy Caucasian. Points on this clonotype: No antigen is known for it.

Specimen: memory (CD45RO+) T cells sorted from blood. The clonotype was recovered from a woman under 30 in good health. V gene TRBV29-1 combines with J gene TRBJ2-7; the match to TRBD1 covers 10 bases. CDR3 loop: CSTGQGEDSEQYF. The CDR3 DNA is TGCAGCACCGGACAGGGGGAGGATAGCGAGCAGTACTTC.